This entry concerns a single T cell receptor (beta chain). The antigen it recognizes is unknown. Per-nucleotide qualities are absent, and no much larger clonotype sits a single base away. Counted from cysteine to phenylalanine, this CDR3 has 16 amino acids. The read is trimmed to its CDR3 DNA, 48 bases read in frame from base 1. The germline V gene gives CDR1 as MGHDK and CDR2 as SYGVNS. Compared with germline, V lacks 4 bases and J lacks 3 bases; bases without a gene match: 6. The record originates from a study of identical twins (dated by TCRdb to 2016 to 2018). Notes on the research overall: TCR alpha and beta repertoires from monozygotic twins, unrelated adults of various ages and cord blood were deep-sequenced to test whether fetal clonotypes persist. To rule out contamination, the twin experiments were replicated at different times with different library preparation protocols.

All donors were healthy Caucasians. Three pairs of female monozygotic twins, all aged roughly 18 to 29 years, were included in the twin cohort. Positive isolation kits from Invitrogen were used to isolate CD4+ and CD8+ T cell populations. Library generation was performed with 5' RACE. Instrument on record: Illumina HiSeq 2000. A universal primer binding site was introduced by template switching, and a unique molecular identifier was present in the final cDNA, enabling accurate counting of TCR cDNA molecules. First-strand cDNA for TCR alpha and beta chains was synthesized from specific primers in the conserved constant-segment region. To control for contamination, every cDNA library carried two barcodes: a SMART-Mk sample barcode plus Illumina barcodes. TruSeq adapter sequences and Illumina sample barcodes were added in two successive PCR steps. Sequencing of the TCR alpha and beta cDNA libraries was done on the Illumina HiSeq platform using custom primers. On the authors' methods: Raw reads were processed with MiGEC to extract unique molecular identifiers, and MiXCR was used to determine CDR3 positions. For each individual, recombination models were inferred using an EM algorithm with the repgenHMM and IGoR tools. Shared clonotype analysis was performed with the tcR package in R, normalizing sharing by the product of cloneset sizes. Out-of-frame nonproductive sequences were analyzed to study raw recombination free of thymic and clonal selection effects. The raw public reads went through TCRdb reprocessing: fastp at Q25, MiXCR clone calling, in-frame beta chains kept. Each record represents a unique CDR3 protein, reported with the most common genes and DNA among its rows. V and J calls and clone size were set by TCRdb, not the authors. Across this sample there are 300,000 or so distinct CDR3 sequences, with roughly 9.8% seen only once. The top ten constitute around 7.1% of the sample.

Study-wide findings and limitations: A weaker excess of twin sharing was found in beta out-of-frame sequences because the signal-to-noise ratio was lowered by fewer shared sequences. Fewer insertions were carried by abundant cord blood beta clonotypes; a weaker similar trend was observed in young adult naive repertoires, while no such trend was observed in memory repertoires. Recombination models systematically underestimated out-of-frame TCR alpha sharing in monozygotic twins but agreed with sharing between unrelated individuals. Because the same donors could not be followed over many years, the conclusions depended on cross-sectional statistical analysis. Compared with coincidental sharing between unrelated individuals, an excess of low generation-probability sequences was observed among out-of-frame TCR alpha sequences shared between twins. Zero-insertion analyses could be partly confounded by invariant T cells such as MAIT and iNKT, although diverse VJ usage argued against such confounding for most clonotypes.

The data were also submitted as part of a second study, on yellow fever vaccine responses in identical twins. The second paper states: According to the authors, in identical twins the way T cells responded to vaccination appeared partly convergent and partly personalized. Focusing on identical twins, the study followed the T cell clones that responded to the vaccine, and did so with precision.

The receptor was derived from a woman under 30 in good health. This sequence uses TRBV25-1 and TRBJ2-1, and 10 junction bases match TRBD1. Sequenced sample: CD8+ T cells sorted from blood. The nucleotide sequence is given as TGTGCCAGCAGTGCCTTGGGACAGGGGATCTACAATGAGCAGTTCTTC. Protein translation: CASSALGQGIYNEQFF.